What follows are 21 T cell receptor beta chains derived from one specimen sequenced in a study of a mutant IDH1 vaccine in newly diagnosed glioma (dated by TCRdb to the early 2020s). Antigens for these TCRs are unknown. Library method: the immunoSEQ multiplex PCR assay. TCRdb took this table from immuneACCESS and kept in-frame rearrangements with V and J called. Such tables lack part of the clones; where checked against another copy, unresolved V genes explain under half of the gap, and the rest is unexplained. The sample includes tens of thousands of clones, with about 80% observed a single time. Around 5.3% of the sample is held by the ten biggest clonotypes. The sample's time point, from its label and the paper: week 23, last vaccination. Every vaccine dose consisted of 300 ug of a 20-mer mutant IDH1 peptide in Montanide, administered subcutaneously together with topical imiquimod. The sample in question was PBMCs, obtained from a glioma patient whose treatment included an IDH1 peptide vaccine. The receptors stem from a man between 45 and 60 years old with glioma.

This clone was counted a few times. This chain links TRBV25-1 with TRBJ1-1; 7 nucleotides match TRBD1. The V and J ends lost 4 bases and 0 bases, in that order; junction bases with no gene match: 2. The V gene's germline CDR1 is MGHDK and CDR2 SYGVNS. CDR3 length: 14 amino acids. DNA for the CDR3: TGTGCCAGCAGTGCCAGGGGGATGAACACTGAAGCTTTCTTT. Its protein is CASSARGMNTEAFF.

This rearrangement joins TRBV4-1 to TRBJ1-2, with D hard to call. Trimming shortened V by 2 bases and J by 4 bases, and 14 bases separated the two germline ends. The CDR3 runs 15 residues. Germline loops: CDR1 MGHRA, CDR2 YSYEKL. The CDR3 reads CASSQSATSLYGYTF. DNA for the CDR3: TGCGCCAGCAGCCAATCTGCTACAAGCCTCTATGGCTACACCTTC.

The chain recombines TRBV7-9 with TRBJ2-7; D is unresolved. Germline loops: CDR1 SEHNR, CDR2 FQNEAQ (reference sequence). The CDR3 loop spans 13 amino acids. V lost 0 bases to trimming and J lost 7 bases, with 10 bases between them. Written as DNA, the CDR3 is TGTGCCAGCAGCTTAGCAATCTTCGGTGAGCAGTACTTC. Its translation is CASSLAIFGEQYF.

The chain employs TRBV5-1 and TRBJ1-2; D call uncertain. The CDR3 length is 15 residues. CDR1 and CDR2 from the germline V gene are SGHRS and YFSETQ. V lost 4 bases and J lost 0, with 13 bases in between. CDR3 DNA sequence: TGCGCCAGCAGCCTGGACGGCCGTCCTAACTATGGCTACACCTTC. Translating gives CASSLDGRPNYGYTF.

The chain combines TRBV15 with TRBJ2-7; weak D call: TRBD1 (7 bases). V lost 1 base and J lost 6, with 13 bases in between. The CDR3 length is 14 residues. CDR1 LNHNV and CDR2 YYDKDF come from the germline V gene (reference sequence). CDR3 coding DNA: TGTGCCACCAGCAGAGGACAGGGAGGTCTCGAGCAGTACTTC. The encoded protein is CATSRGQGGLEQYF.

The chain employs TRBV9 and TRBJ1-2; 8 bases map to TRBD1. The CDR3 contains 17 residues. Per the germline V gene, CDR1 is SGDLS and CDR2 is YYNGEE. Trimming cost V 0 bases and J 6 bases; bases outside gene matches: 13. The CDR3 reads CASSVAQSGQGENGYTF. For the CDR3, the DNA is TGTGCCAGCAGCGTAGCCCAGAGCGGACAGGGAGAAAATGGCTACACCTTC. Full variable domain (remainder filled in from reference TRBV9 and TRBJ1-2): DSGVTQTPKHLITATGQRVTLRCSPRSGDLSVYWYQQSLDQGLQFLIQYYNGEERAKGNILERFSAQQFPDLHSELNLSSLELGDSALYFCASSVAQSGQGENGYTFGSGTRLTVV.

The chain employs TRBV5-6 and TRBJ1-1; maybe TRBD1 (6 bases). This CDR3 is built from 14 residues. Germline CDR1 is SGHDT and CDR2 is YYEEEE. The V end lost 3 bases, the J end lost 3 bases, and 12 bases lay between the germline ends. The DNA of the CDR3 is TGTGCCAGCAGCTCTCAGGGGCTCTACACTGAAGCTTTCTTT. Residues: CASSSQGLYTEAFF.

V usage is TRBV5-1 and J usage is TRBJ1-2; the D gene is possibly TRBD1 (6 bases). CDR3 size: 15 residues. The V end lost 4 bases, the J end lost 2 bases, and 15 bases lay between the germline ends. Germline V lookup: CDR1 SGHRS, CDR2 YFSETQ. The CDR3, as DNA: TGCGCCAGCAGCGGGAAACAGGGCTCGAACTATGGCTACACCTTC. This translates into CASSGKQGSNYGYTF.

The chain joins TRBV4-3 to TRBJ1-1; D not resolved. The germline V gene has CDR1 LGHNA and CDR2 YSLEER. Trimming removed 0 bases at V and 3 bases at J, with 5 bases between. The CDR3 runs to 13 residues. The DNA for the CDR3 is TGCGCCAGCAGCCAAGATAGGGACACTGAAGCTTTCTTT. It encodes CASSQDRDTEAFF.

V usage is TRBV7-9 and J usage is TRBJ2-3; D may correspond to TRBD1 or TRBD2 (6 bases each). This CDR3 has 15 residues. V was clipped by 4 bases and J by 4 bases, with 15 bases between them. Germline V gene sequence: CDR1 SEHNR, CDR2 FQNEAQ (reference sequence). CDR3 sequence reads: CASSSRKGGADTQYF. In nucleotides, the CDR3 is TGTGCCAGCAGCTCCCGTAAGGGGGGCGCAGATACGCAGTATTTT.

The V and J genes are TRBV11-3 and TRBJ2-7; D might be TRBD1 or TRBD2, each matching 5 bases. In germline, CDR1 is SGHNT, CDR2 YENEEA. CDR3 length equals 16 residues. V shed 0 bases and J shed 2 bases, with 14 bases lying between them. The CDR3 region is CASSLERGPGPYEQYF. DNA for the CDR3: TGTGCCAGCAGCTTAGAACGGGGCCCGGGACCCTACGAGCAGTACTTC.

The rearrangement joins TRBV6-5 to TRBJ1-5; 9 bases fit TRBD1. The ends lost 6 bases at V and 6 bases at J; junction bases unmatched: 6. CDR3 length equals 14 residues. Germline V lookup: CDR1 MNHEY, CDR2 SVGAGI. In DNA form, the CDR3 reads TGTGCCAGCAGGGACAGGGGAGGCGGTCAGCCCCAGCATTTT. Protein sequence: CASRDRGGGQPQHF.

The J gene is TRBJ1-1, the V gene TRBV11-2; D perhaps matches TRBD1 (6 bases). Germline values: CDR1 SGHAT, CDR2 FQNNGV. Trimming pared 1 base from V and 11 bases from J, leaving 11 bases between. This CDR3 is 12 amino acids long. This chain's CDR3 is CASSLGGGGAFF. The CDR3 region has the DNA TGTGCCAGCAGCTTAGGGGGAGGGGGGGCTTTCTTT. Looking up the rest from reference TRBV11-2 and TRBJ1-1 gives the full variable domain: EAGVAQSPRYKIIEKRQSVAFWCNPISGHATLYWYQQILGQGPKLLIQFQNNGVVDDSQLPKDRFSAERLKGVDSTLKIQPAKLEDSAVYLCASSLGGGGAFFGQGTRLTVV.

Within the sample, this clone is medium-sized. The rearrangement uses TRBV7-9 and TRBJ1-2, with 7 bases identical to TRBD1. CDR1 and CDR2 (germline): SEHNR, FQNEAQ (reference sequence). J was trimmed by 8 bases and V by 0 bases; bases with no gene match: 3. The CDR3 runs to 13 residues. The CDR3 DNA follows: TGTGCCAGCAGCTTAGCGACAGGGAGCGGCTACACCTTC. Protein: CASSLATGSGYTF.

The V call is TRBV5-5, the J call TRBJ1-1, with 7 nucleotides matching TRBD1. Looked up from germline, CDR1 is SGHKS and CDR2 is YYEKEE (reference sequence). CDR3 length: 15 amino acids. The ends lost 2 bases at V and 1 base at J; junction bases unmatched: 5. CDR3 sequence: CASSFTGDGNTEAFF. CDR3 bases: TGTGCCAGCAGCTTTACAGGGGATGGGAACACTGAAGCTTTCTTT.

This chain uses TRBV25-1 with TRBJ1-4; D call uncertain. The ends were cut back, 5 bases at V and 10 bases at J, with 11 bases in the middle. CDR3 size: 12 residues. From germline, CDR1 is MGHDK and CDR2 SYGVNS. The CDR3: CASSPTYGKLFF. The CDR3 region has the DNA TGTGCCAGCAGTCCTACGTATGGAAAACTGTTTTTT.

This sequence joins TRBV28 and TRBJ1-1; TRBD1 aligns across 11 bases. Germline assignment: CDR1 MDHEN and CDR2 SYDVKM. The length of the CDR3 is 15 residues. J gave up 7 bases and V 5 bases, and 9 bases lay outside the gene matches. The DNA for the CDR3 is TGTGCCAGCAGTCCCTGGACAGGGGGCATTAATGAAGCTTTCTTT. It yields the protein CASSPWTGGINEAFF.

The chain joins TRBV7-9 to TRBJ1-5, with D possibly matching TRBD1 (5 bases). Germline CDR1 SEHNR, CDR2 FQNEAQ (reference sequence). With 4 bases removed from V and 1 base from J, the gap between germline ends came to 14 bases. The CDR3 loop spans 16 amino acids. The CDR3 loop reads CASSSPQGSSNQPQHF. The CDR3 DNA sequence: TGTGCCAGCAGCTCCCCGCAGGGTAGCAGCAATCAGCCCCAGCATTTT.

V gene TRBV6-4 combines with J gene TRBJ2-2, with TRBD1 as a possible D gene (5 bases). V was trimmed by 8 bases and J by 1 base, leaving 11 bases between them. The CDR3 sequence is 14 residues long. The germline V gene encodes CDR1 MRHNA and CDR2 SNTAGT. The CDR3: CASRRTGNTGELFF. Here the CDR3 DNA reads TGTGCCAGCCGCAGAACAGGGAACACCGGGGAGCTGTTTTTT.

The rearrangement uses TRBV5-1 and TRBJ2-7; 7 nucleotides agree with TRBD1. V lost 0 bases to trimming and J lost 4 bases; unmatched junction nucleotides: 7. This CDR3 spans 15 amino acids. Per the germline V gene, CDR1 is SGHRS and CDR2 is YFSETQ. Written as DNA, the CDR3 is TGCGCCAGCAGCTTGGAACAGGGGAGATTGTACGAGCAGTACTTC. The encoded protein is CASSLEQGRLYEQYF.

The rearrangement joins TRBV4-1 to TRBJ2-7; 8 nucleotides line up with TRBD2. Trimming cost V 5 bases and J 4 bases; bases outside gene matches: 4. The CDR3 runs to 13 residues. Germline assignment: CDR1 MGHRA and CDR2 YSYEKL. CDR3 in amino acids: CASSALAGYEQYF. The CDR3 region has the DNA TGCGCCAGCAGCGCCCTAGCGGGTTACGAGCAGTACTTC.